This T cell receptor (beta chain) is from a study of spatial heterogeneity in lung cancer. Using its own MiXCR run on the 5' RACE reads, TCRdb lists one record per CDR3 protein. Among more than 95,000 distinct CDR3 sequences, 9% to 15% were seen once, and the ten largest hold about 15%. Time point meaning: blood at routine non-recurrence follow-up after resection. Whole RNA from tumor, nontumor lung or frozen PBMC was sequenced unsorted. The germline CDR1 and CDR2 sequences are GTSNPN and SVGIG (reference sequence). Unmatched junction bases numbered 8, after V lost 5 bases and J lost 8 bases. CDR3 length equals 15 residues.

The V and J genes are TRBV30 and TRBJ1-6, with 11 bases aligning to TRBD1. Sequencing used PBMCs, obtained at follow-up. This clonotype was sampled from a male donor with early-stage non-small cell lung cancer. CDR3 in amino acids: CAWGDRGMVYSPLHF. CDR3 DNA sequence: TGTGCCTGGGGGGACAGGGGGATGGTGTATTCACCCCTCCACTTT.